This TCR beta chain was found in a study of blood T cell repertoires in COVID-19. Study background: Material from acute and convalescent COVID-19 was sourced from the United States, Italy and Spain. Sources were T cells, B-cell-depleted T cells, or PBMCs; the material itself was cDNA or gDNA.

This clone was detected once. The authors' processing: By means of reference gene primer amplification, nucleated cell counts were estimated. The method was immunoSEQ multiplex PCR; TCRdb's version includes in-frame clones alone and lacks a portion of them. D and trimming come from the DNA, and the V and J calls and clone size come from that table. In the table there are 56,000 or so clones, 85% to 90% of which are singletons. The CDR3 loop spans 20 amino acids. The germline V gene has CDR1 LGHDT and CDR2 YNNKEL (reference sequence). Trimming left V 0 bases short and J 1 base short, with 24 bases between.

The chain employs TRBV3-1 (or the pseudogene TRBV3-2) and TRBJ1-1, with TRBD1 as a possible D gene (6 bases). The sequence came from an elderly woman with active COVID-19. The sample consisted of peripheral blood. CDR3 in amino acids: CASSQDHPMTGIIGNTEAFF. CDR3 DNA sequence: TGTGCCAGCAGCCAAGACCACCCAATGACAGGAATAATCGGGAACACTGAAGCTTTCTTT.